This TCR beta chain was obtained from a study of cytomegalovirus exposure and HLA in healthy donors. Per the germline V gene, CDR1 is SGHRS and CDR2 is YFSETQ. After removal of 4 bases from V and 1 base from J, the junction contained 7 bases not matched to a gene. CDR3 size: 15 residues. PCR primers comprised 60 Vbeta and 13 Jbeta primers. Generated by immunoSEQ multiplex PCR, the TCRdb table keeps only in-frame clones and is missing some. The sample lists fewer than 200,000 clones, 76% seen once, with 0.7% to 0.85% in the top ten. The chain uses TRBV5-1 and TRBJ2-7; 8 positions match TRBD2. This clonotype was obtained from a female donor in good health and CMV-seronegative. The sample was PBMCs. The CDR3 DNA reads as TGCGCCAGCAGCGCTAGTAGCGGGAAGTCCTACGAGCAGTACTTC. It codes for CASSASSGKSYEQYF.